This entry describes one T cell receptor beta chain. Antigen: not known. The CDR3 sequence is 14 residues long. CDR1 is MNHEY, CDR2 SVGAGI, per germline. V was pared by 6 bases and J by 3 bases, with 5 bases of the junction left unmatched. This sample was taken from a study of cytomegalovirus exposure and HLA in healthy donors. Notes on the study in general: Cytomegalovirus-associated TCR beta chains were listed, numbering 164. Accurate prediction of HLA-A and HLA-B alleles (for most subjects) was reportedly achieved from TCR beta sequences. Usually a TCR sequence was rare, but some public TCRs were found in many donors.

Both 60 Vbeta primers and 13 Jbeta primers went into the PCR. Sequencing was performed with immunoSEQ multiplex PCR; in TCRdb, only in-frame clones are kept and a portion is missing. The sample shows some 71,000 clones, roughly 67% of them seen only once. The TCR was taken from a man aged 40-49 years in good health and CMV-seropositive. The chain is built from TRBV6-5 and TRBJ1-5, with 7 bases lining up with TRBD1. Sample: PBMCs. This CDR3 is CASSRDSLNQPQHF. CDR3 coding DNA: TGTGCCAGCAGCCGGGACAGTCTCAATCAGCCCCAGCATTTT.